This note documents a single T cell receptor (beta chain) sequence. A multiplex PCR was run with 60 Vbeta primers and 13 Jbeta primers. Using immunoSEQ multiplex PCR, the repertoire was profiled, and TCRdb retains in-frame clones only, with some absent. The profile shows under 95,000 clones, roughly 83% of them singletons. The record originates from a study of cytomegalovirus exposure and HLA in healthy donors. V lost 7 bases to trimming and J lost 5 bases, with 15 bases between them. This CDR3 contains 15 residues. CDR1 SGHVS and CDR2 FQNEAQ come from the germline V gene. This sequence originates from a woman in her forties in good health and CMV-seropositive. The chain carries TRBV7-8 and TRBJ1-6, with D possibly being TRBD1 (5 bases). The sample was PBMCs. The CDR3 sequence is CASIPGGMDNSPLHF. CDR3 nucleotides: TGTGCCAGCATCCCTGGGGGGATGGATAATTCACCCCTCCACTTT. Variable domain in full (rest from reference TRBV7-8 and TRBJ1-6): GAGVSQSPRYKVAKRGQDVALRCDPISGHVSLFWYQQALGQGPEFLTYFQNEAQLDKSGLPSDRFFAERPEGSVSTLKIQRTQQEDSAVYLCASIPGGMDNSPLHFGNGTRLTVT.